The 30 T cell receptor beta chains in this list originate from one sample, sequenced in a study of T-cell reconstitution after alpha-beta-depleted transplantation in children. Unique molecular identifiers were incorporated when the TCRbeta library was constructed. TCRdb re-derived calls from the PCR reads in MiXCR, one entry per CDR3 protein. The table includes hundreds of thousands of distinct CDR3 sequences, around 9.6% detected once. The specimen comprised PBMCs from the stem cell graft donor, sampled from the stem cell graft. Receptor source: a human donor who donated a stem cell graft to a child with acute lymphoblastic leukemia.

This clonotype was recorded a few times. CDR3 nucleotide sequence: TGTGCCATCAGTGAGGGCTTAGGGTACGCTGAAGCTTTCTTT. It specifies CAISEGLGYAEAFF. The chain carries TRBV10-3 and TRBJ1-1; no clear D. This CDR3 is 14 amino acids long. V gave up 2 bases and J gave up 6 bases, with 13 bases separating them. Germline V gene data show CDR1 as ENHRY and CDR2 as SYGVKD.

This clonotype was detected ten times or more. The chain couples TRBV12-3 or TRBV12-4 to TRBJ1-1, with D perhaps TRBD1 (6 bases). Trimming took off 7 bases at V and 1 base at J, with 13 bases between the two ends. The CDR3 loop spans 14 amino acids. CDR3 sequence (DNA): TGTGCCAGCATCCCGGGACACCGGAACACTGAAGCTTTCTTT. This translates into CASIPGHRNTEAFF.

This clonotype was observed a handful of times. The chain carries TRBV7-2 and TRBJ2-2; TRBD2 is a possible D gene (6 bases). With 2 bases removed from V and 8 bases from J, the gap between germline ends came to 12 bases. The CDR3 runs 14 residues. Germline V gene data show CDR1 as SGHTA and CDR2 as FQGNSA. The CDR3 DNA reads as TGTGCCAGCAGCTTATCACTAGCATCAGGGGAGCTGTTTTTT. Translating it yields CASSLSLASGELFF.

This clonotype turned up a few times. V gene TRBV7-2 combines with J gene TRBJ1-2, with unresolved D. CDR1 is SGHTA, CDR2 FQGNSA, per germline. The CDR3 has 13 amino acids. Deletions cut 6 bases from V and 2 bases from J, with 10 bases between. CDR3 loop: CASSSRWNYGYTF. CDR3 in DNA: TGTGCCAGCAGTTCGAGGTGGAACTATGGCTACACCTTC.

The chain employs TRBV7-8 and TRBJ2-7, with 7 positions matching TRBD1. In germline, CDR1 is SGHVS, CDR2 FQNEAQ. With 4 bases clipped from V and 6 bases from J, the junction kept 9 bases outside the gene matches. The CDR3 has 14 amino acids. The CDR3 loop is CASSSSTGLGEQYF. In nucleotides, the CDR3 is TGTGCCAGCAGCTCCTCGACAGGGTTGGGCGAGCAGTACTTC.

The chain recombines TRBV10-3 with TRBJ1-1; the D gene is possibly TRBD1 (5 bases). The germline CDR1 and CDR2 sequences are ENHRY and SYGVKD. This CDR3 is built from 15 residues. V dropped 6 bases and J dropped 4 bases, with 18 bases sitting between them. CDR3 in amino acids: CAIRPTGTGGTEAFF. The CDR3 region has the DNA TGTGCCATCAGACCAACGGGGACCGGCGGCACTGAAGCTTTCTTT.

The CDR3 loop is CASSLRSSGRETQYF. For the CDR3, the DNA is TGTGCCAGCAGCTTACGGTCTAGCGGGAGGGAGACCCAGTACTTC. The chain couples TRBV7-6 to TRBJ2-5; 11 bases are a match to TRBD2. V was clipped by 2 bases and J by 5 bases; unmatched bases: 4. Germline V gives CDR1 SGHVS, CDR2 FNYEAQ. The CDR3 has 15 amino acids.

A few counts support this clonotype. The CDR3 nucleotides read TGTGCCAGCAGCTTTCAGCCGGGGACCGGGGAGCTGTTTTTT. This gives the protein CASSFQPGTGELFF. V gene TRBV7-6 combines with J gene TRBJ2-2; a possible D gene is TRBD2 (5 bases). This CDR3 is 14 amino acids long. Germline V lookup: CDR1 SGHVS, CDR2 FNYEAQ. Trimming shortened V by 3 bases and J by 5 bases, and 10 bases separated the two germline ends.

This clonotype came up many times. The gene calls are TRBV5-1 and TRBJ2-7; D perhaps matches TRBD2 (7 bases). V shed 5 bases and J shed 5 bases, with 17 bases lying between them. CDR1 is SGHRS, CDR2 YFSETQ, per germline. This CDR3 spans 14 amino acids. Here the CDR3 DNA reads TGCGCCAGCAGTGAGGCGGGGGCCTTTGACGAGCAGTACTTC. It codes for CASSEAGAFDEQYF.

The chain links TRBV18 to TRBJ2-1, with D possibly TRBD2 on 6 matching bases. CDR1 KGHSH and CDR2 LQKENI come from the germline V gene. The germline V and J ends were trimmed by 0 bases and 3 bases, with 9 bases remaining between them. The CDR3 totals 15 residues. The chain's CDR3 is CASSPPGTFYNEQFF. In DNA form, the CDR3 reads TGTGCCAGCTCACCACCAGGGACTTTCTACAATGAGCAGTTCTTC. The full variable domain, rest sourced from reference TRBV18 and TRBJ2-1, is NAGVMQNPRHLVRRRGQEARLRCSPMKGHSHVYWYRQLPEEGLKFMVYLQKENIIDESGMPKERFSAEFPKEGPSILRIQQVVRGDSAAYFCASSPPGTFYNEQFFGPGTRLTVL.

In its sample, this clonotype was seen a few times. This chain links TRBV5-1 with TRBJ1-1; D is perhaps TRBD1 (5 bases). CDR3 length: 13 residues. Germline V gives CDR1 SGHRS, CDR2 YFSETQ. V was pared by 1 base and J by 7 bases, with 11 bases between. The DNA for the CDR3 is TGCGCCAGCAGCTTGCTACGGGGCTTTGAAGCTTTCTTT. It yields the protein CASSLLRGFEAFF.

The gene calls are TRBV15 and TRBJ2-3; 16 bases are shared with TRBD2. Germline V gives CDR1 LNHNV, CDR2 YYDKDF (reference sequence). V lost 8 bases to trimming and J lost 0 bases; unmatched junction nucleotides: 5. The CDR3 sequence is 17 residues long. CDR3 coding DNA: TGTGCCACCCAAGGGACTAGCGGGGGGGATAGCACAGATACGCAGTATTTT. Protein sequence: CATQGTSGGDSTDTQYF.

This clonotype was picked up many times. The V and J genes are TRBV7-2 and TRBJ1-1, with D tentatively TRBD1 (5 bases). The germline gives CDR1 SGHTA, CDR2 FQGNSA. This CDR3 spans 14 amino acids. V was trimmed by 5 bases and J by 5 bases, leaving 15 bases between them. DNA of the CDR3: TGTGCCAGCAGCCTAGGGGAGATAGGGACTGAAGCTTTCTTT. Translation gives CASSLGEIGTEAFF.

The chain uses TRBV2 and TRBJ2-2, with D unresolved. Per the germline V gene, CDR1 is SNHLY and CDR2 is FYNNEI. Trimming stripped 3 bases from V and 8 bases from J, with 7 bases between. This CDR3 is built from 12 residues. CDR3 sequence (DNA): TGTGCCAGCAGTGATAGTACGGGGGAGCTGTTTTTT. Protein sequence: CASSDSTGELFF. Based on the CDR3 plus reference TRBV2 and TRBJ2-2, the full variable domain is EPEVTQTPSHQVTQMGQEVILRCVPISNHLYFYWYRQILGQKVEFLVSFYNNEISEKSEIFDDQFSVERPDGSNFTLKIRSTKLEDSAMYFCASSDSTGELFFGEGSRLTVL.

This clonotype occurred a few times. This rearrangement joins TRBV20-1 to TRBJ2-4; D gene unclear. Trimming removed 6 bases from V and 0 bases from J, with 15 bases in between. The CDR3 contains 15 residues. Looked up from germline, CDR1 is DFQATT and CDR2 is SNEGSKA (reference sequence). The CDR3 bases are TGCAGTGCCCGAGTCCCCGGTGGAGCCAAAAACATTCAGTACTTC. Translation gives CSARVPGGAKNIQYF.

In its sample, this clonotype was seen a few times. The V and J genes are TRBV5-1 and TRBJ2-5; D uncertain. The germline CDR1 and CDR2 sequences are SGHRS and YFSETQ. This CDR3 is 16 amino acids long. V lost 0 bases and J 0 bases, leaving 12 bases between the germline ends. This CDR3 is CASSLGGSIDQETQYF. CDR3 DNA sequence: TGCGCCAGCAGCTTGGGAGGATCAATTGACCAAGAGACCCAGTACTTC.

The sample holds a few counts of this clonotype. The gene calls are TRBV5-1 and TRBJ1-2; D unresolved. V lost 0 bases and J 3 bases, leaving 6 bases between the germline ends. CDR3 size: 13 residues. Germline loops: CDR1 SGHRS, CDR2 YFSETQ. This CDR3 is CASSLGYHYGYTF. CDR3 bases: TGCGCCAGCAGCTTGGGCTACCACTATGGCTACACCTTC.

This clonotype was counted a few times. V and J are TRBV25-1 and TRBJ2-2; 8 bases agree with TRBD2. Germline CDR1 is MGHDK and CDR2 is SYGVNS. Germline trimming cut 5 bases from V and 6 bases from J; bases unmatched to any gene: 8. The CDR3 loop spans 15 amino acids. CDR3 region: CASSSGGDGAGELFF. CDR3 DNA: TGTGCCAGCAGTAGCGGGGGCGATGGGGCCGGGGAGCTGTTTTTT.

This clonotype was detected many times. This CDR3 is CASSFLLGPVGGADTQYF. CDR3 nucleotides: TGTGCCAGCAGCTTCCTCTTGGGTCCTGTCGGGGGGGCAGATACGCAGTATTTT. V and J are TRBV5-5 and TRBJ2-3, with 8 nucleotides matching TRBD2. V shed 2 bases and J 4 bases; nucleotides not matched to a gene: 15. CDR3 size: 18 residues. Germline V CDR1 and CDR2: SGHKS, YYEKEE (reference sequence).

The chain is built from TRBV20-1 and TRBJ2-2; tentative D call: TRBD2 (7 bases). V shed 6 bases and J shed 5 bases, with 19 bases lying between them. The CDR3 sequence is 15 residues long. Germline V lookup: CDR1 DFQATT, CDR2 SNEGSKA (reference sequence). The CDR3 spells CSAKSGAGVTGELFF. The DNA of the CDR3 is TGCAGTGCCAAATCAGGGGCGGGGGTAACCGGGGAGCTGTTTTTT.

In this sample, this clonotype turned up a few times. The chain uses TRBV10-3 and TRBJ1-1; 10 bases are shared with TRBD1. The J segment lost 0 bases and the V segment lost 6 bases, leaving 7 bases of the junction unmatched. Germline CDR1 and CDR2: ENHRY and SYGVKD. The CDR3 is made up of 16 amino acids. CDR3 amino acids: CAIRGQGGPMNTEAFF. DNA for the CDR3: TGTGCCATCAGAGGACAGGGGGGGCCCATGAACACTGAAGCTTTCTTT.

This clonotype was observed many times. The chain couples TRBV10-3 to TRBJ2-1, with unresolved D. V was shortened by 0 bases and J by 7 bases, with 7 bases between the two germline ends. The germline V gene has CDR1 ENHRY and CDR2 SYGVKD. This CDR3 is built from 13 residues. The CDR3 loop is CAISESPENEQFF. CDR3 DNA sequence: TGTGCCATCAGTGAGTCGCCCGAAAATGAGCAGTTCTTC.

This sequence joins TRBV7-2 and TRBJ2-2; 8 bases agree with TRBD1. Trimming cost V 5 bases and J 4 bases; bases outside gene matches: 9. This CDR3 has 16 residues. The germline CDR1 and CDR2 sequences are SGHTA and FQGNSA. CDR3 bases: TGTGCCAGCAGCACCCAGGGGGCGCGCGGCACCGGGGAGCTGTTTTTT. Translated: CASSTQGARGTGELFF.

The table lists this clonotype with many counts. The genes are TRBV20-1 and TRBJ2-5, with D tentatively TRBD1 (5 bases). The CDR3 is 11 amino acids. V lost 5 bases, J lost 5 bases, and 9 bases lay in between. Germline assignment: CDR1 DFQATT and CDR2 SNEGSKA (reference sequence). The CDR3 sequence: CSASGRETQYF. In nucleotides, the CDR3 is TGCAGTGCTTCAGGGCGGGAGACCCAGTACTTC.

V gene TRBV6-1 combines with J gene TRBJ2-7, with TRBD1 matching over 8 bases. The germline gives CDR1 MNHNS, CDR2 SASEGT. The CDR3 totals 14 residues. V lost 1 base, J lost 5 bases, and 4 bases stayed unmatched. The CDR3 is CASSEGTGRHEQYF. As DNA, the CDR3 is TGTGCCAGCAGTGAAGGGACAGGGCGCCACGAGCAGTACTTC.

This clonotype occurred a few times. The rearrangement joins TRBV11-2 to TRBJ2-7, with 13 bases matching TRBD2. The CDR3 has 15 residues. V trimming: 4 bases; J trimming: 7 bases; junction bases outside the gene matches: 7. Germline-derived CDR1 and CDR2 are SGHAT and FQNNGV. CDR3 sequence reads: CASSYTSGGAREQYF. CDR3 sequence (DNA): TGTGCCAGCAGCTACACTAGCGGGGGGGCCCGAGAGCAGTACTTC. Supplemented by reference TRBV11-2 and TRBJ2-7, the full variable domain reads EAGVAQSPRYKIIEKRQSVAFWCNPISGHATLYWYQQILGQGPKLLIQFQNNGVVDDSQLPKDRFSAERLKGVDSTLKIQPAKLEDSAVYLCASSYTSGGAREQYFGPGTRLTVT.

This clonotype was seen at least ten times. V gene TRBV6-9 combines with J gene TRBJ1-1, with D perhaps TRBD1 (6 bases). Trimming stripped 0 bases from V and 0 bases from J, with 8 bases between. There are 15 residues in the CDR3. CDR1 is MNHGY, CDR2 SVAAGI, per germline. The CDR3 nucleotides are TGTGCCAGCAGTTATTCGGGGACAATGAACACTGAAGCTTTCTTT. Translating it yields CASSYSGTMNTEAFF.

This clonotype appeared a few times. The V call is TRBV28, the J call TRBJ1-6; D is unresolved. V shed 3 bases and J shed 10 bases, with 19 bases lying between them. Germline-derived CDR1 and CDR2 are MDHEN and SYDVKM. This CDR3 contains 16 residues. The CDR3, as DNA: TGTGCCAGCAGTTTCGTCCATGCAACCTCTTCCTCACCCCTCCACTTT. Translation: CASSFVHATSSSPLHF.

The sample holds many counts of this clonotype. The gene calls are TRBV10-2 and TRBJ2-7; D is uncertain. This CDR3 is built from 14 residues. CDR1 is WSHSY, CDR2 SAAADI, per germline. V was trimmed by 6 bases and J by 2 bases, leaving 14 bases between them. CDR3 sequence reads: CASREFGTTYEQYF. In nucleotides, the CDR3 is TGCGCCAGCAGGGAATTTGGAACGACCTACGAGCAGTACTTC.

Ten or more counts support this clonotype. The chain is built from TRBV12-3 or TRBV12-4 and TRBJ2-5; D is possibly TRBD2 (6 bases). This CDR3 is built from 13 residues. Trimming shortened V by 6 bases and J by 1 base, and 9 bases separated the two germline ends. The CDR3 DNA follows: TGTGCCAGCAGACGGGACTTCCAAGAGACCCAGTACTTC. Residues: CASRRDFQETQYF.